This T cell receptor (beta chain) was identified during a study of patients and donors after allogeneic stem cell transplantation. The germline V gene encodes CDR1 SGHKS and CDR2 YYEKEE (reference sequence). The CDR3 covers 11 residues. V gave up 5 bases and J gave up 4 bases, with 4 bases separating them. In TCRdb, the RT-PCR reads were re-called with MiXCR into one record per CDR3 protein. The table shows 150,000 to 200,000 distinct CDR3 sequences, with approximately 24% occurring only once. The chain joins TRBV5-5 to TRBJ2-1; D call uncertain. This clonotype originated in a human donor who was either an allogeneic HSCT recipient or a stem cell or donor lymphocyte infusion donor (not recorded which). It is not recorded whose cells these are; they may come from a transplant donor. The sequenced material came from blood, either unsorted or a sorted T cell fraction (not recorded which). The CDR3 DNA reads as TGTGCCAGCAGTAATTACAATGAGCAGTTCTTC. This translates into CASSNYNEQFF.